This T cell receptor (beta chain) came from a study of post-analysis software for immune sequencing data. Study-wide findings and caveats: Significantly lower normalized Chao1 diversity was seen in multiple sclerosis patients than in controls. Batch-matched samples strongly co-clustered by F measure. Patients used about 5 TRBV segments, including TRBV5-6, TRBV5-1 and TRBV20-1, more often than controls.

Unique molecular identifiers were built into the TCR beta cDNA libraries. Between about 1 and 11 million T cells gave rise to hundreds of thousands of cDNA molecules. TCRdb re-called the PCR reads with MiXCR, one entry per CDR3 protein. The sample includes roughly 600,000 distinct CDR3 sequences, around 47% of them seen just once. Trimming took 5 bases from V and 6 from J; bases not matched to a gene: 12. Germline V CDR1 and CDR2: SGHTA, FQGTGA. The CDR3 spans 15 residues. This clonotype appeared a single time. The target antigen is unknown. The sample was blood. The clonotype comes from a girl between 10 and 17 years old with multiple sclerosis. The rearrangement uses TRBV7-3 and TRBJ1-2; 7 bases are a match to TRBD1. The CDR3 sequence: CASSPRQGSLDGYTF. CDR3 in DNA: TGTGCCAGCAGCCCCCGACAGGGCTCGCTCGATGGCTACACCTTC.